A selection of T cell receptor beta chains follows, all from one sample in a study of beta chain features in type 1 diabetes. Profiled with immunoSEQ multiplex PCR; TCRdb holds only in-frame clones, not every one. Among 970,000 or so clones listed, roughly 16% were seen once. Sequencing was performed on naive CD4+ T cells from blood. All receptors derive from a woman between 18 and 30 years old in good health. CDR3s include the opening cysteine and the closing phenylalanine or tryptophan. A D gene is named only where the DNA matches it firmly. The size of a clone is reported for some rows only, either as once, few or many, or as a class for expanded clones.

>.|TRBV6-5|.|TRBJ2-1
CASSYSPQFF
TGTGCCAGCAGTTACAGCCCTCAGTTCTTC
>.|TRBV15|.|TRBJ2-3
CATSSGRTDTQYF
TGTGCCACCAGCAGTGGGCGGACAGATACGCAGTATTTT
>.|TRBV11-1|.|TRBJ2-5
CASRGRGQQETQYF
TGTGCCAGCAGAGGTCGTGGACAGCAAGAGACCCAGTACTTC
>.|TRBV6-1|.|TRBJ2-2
CASGQWGAGGELFF
TGTGCCAGCGGCCAGTGGGGAGCGGGTGGGGAGCTGTTTTTT
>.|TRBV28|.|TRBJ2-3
CASSLAPDTQYF
TGTGCCAGCAGTTTGGCTCCAGATACGCAGTATTTT
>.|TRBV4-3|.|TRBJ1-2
CASSHMSGGFRYGYTF
TGCGCCAGCAGCCACATGTCGGGAGGCTTTCGCTATGGCTACACCTTC
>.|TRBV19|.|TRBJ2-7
CASSTTGEGSEQYF
TGTGCCAGTAGTACTACGGGAGAGGGCTCCGAGCAGTACTTC
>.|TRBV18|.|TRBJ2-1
CASSPPQRLSYNEQFF
TGTGCCAGCTCACCACCCCAGCGGCTGTCCTACAATGAGCAGTTCTTC
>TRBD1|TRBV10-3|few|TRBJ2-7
CATRTGTDVYEQYF
TGTGCCACCAGAACCGGGACAGACGTCTACGAGCAGTACTTC
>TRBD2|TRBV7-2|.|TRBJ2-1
CASSPHREAGGLSAEQFF
TGTGCCAGCAGCCCCCACAGGGAAGCGGGAGGTCTCTCGGCTGAGCAGTTCTTC
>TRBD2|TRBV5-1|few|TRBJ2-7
CASSSGLLAGVYEQYF
TGCGCCAGCAGCTCGGGTCTCTTAGCGGGAGTGTACGAGCAGTACTTC
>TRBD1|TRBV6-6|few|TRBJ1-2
CASSNDRANGYTF
TGTGCCAGCAGCAACGACAGGGCCAATGGCTACACCTTC
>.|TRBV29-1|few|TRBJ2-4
CSVVQRSTGPTDIQYF
TGCAGCGTTGTACAACGATCGACAGGACCTACGGACATTCAGTACTTC
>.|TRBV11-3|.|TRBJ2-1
CASSSFGADEQFF
TGTGCCAGCAGCTCCTTCGGGGCCGATGAGCAGTTCTTC
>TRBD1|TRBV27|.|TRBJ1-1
CASSLRPQGANTEAFF
TGTGCCAGCAGTCTTCGACCACAGGGGGCGAACACTGAAGCTTTCTTT
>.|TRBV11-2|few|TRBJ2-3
CASSLQPLSTDTQYF
TGTGCCAGCAGCTTACAGCCACTTAGCACAGATACGCAGTATTTT
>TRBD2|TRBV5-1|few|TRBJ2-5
CASSLRPSLAGPRRPQGETQYF
TGCGCCAGCAGCTTGAGGCCGAGCCTAGCGGGGCCGAGGCGACCCCAGGGGGAGACCCAGTACTTC
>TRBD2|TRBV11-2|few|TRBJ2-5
CASRSGRGGRAGETQYF
TGTGCCAGCAGATCAGGGCGTGGCGGGAGGGCCGGGGAGACCCAGTACTTC
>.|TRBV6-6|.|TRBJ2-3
CASRGSSDTQYF
TGTGCCAGCAGAGGCTCCTCAGATACGCAGTATTTT
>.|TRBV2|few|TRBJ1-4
CASRFEKLFF
TGTGCCAGCCGGTTTGAAAAACTGTTTTTT
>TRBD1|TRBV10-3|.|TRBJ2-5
CAIRGGQGEETQYF
TGTGCCATCAGAGGGGGACAGGGGGAAGAGACCCAGTACTTC
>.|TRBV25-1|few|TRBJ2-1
CASSVSVPDYNEQFF
TGTGCCAGCAGTGTGTCGGTCCCCGACTACAATGAGCAGTTCTTC
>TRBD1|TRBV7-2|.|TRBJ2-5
CASSLNGQAAKETQYF
TGTGCCAGCAGCCTGAACGGACAGGCAGCAAAAGAGACCCAGTACTTC
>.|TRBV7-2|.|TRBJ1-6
CASNARQKNNSPLHF
TGTGCCAGCAACGCGCGACAGAAGAATAATTCACCCCTCCACTTT
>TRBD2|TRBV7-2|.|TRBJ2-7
CASTPWGTSNYEQYF
TGTGCCAGCACCCCCTGGGGGACTAGTAACTACGAGCAGTACTTC
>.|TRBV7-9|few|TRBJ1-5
CASSGDSNQPQHF
TGTGCCAGCAGCGGGGATAGCAATCAGCCCCAGCATTTT
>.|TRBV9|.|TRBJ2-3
CASSEVPQLGGTDTQYF
TGTGCCAGCAGCGAAGTCCCTCAGTTGGGAGGCACAGATACGCAGTATTTT
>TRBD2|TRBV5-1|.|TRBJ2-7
CASSLDLSGGFYEQYF
TGCGCCAGCAGCTTGGACCTTAGCGGGGGGTTCTACGAGCAGTACTTC
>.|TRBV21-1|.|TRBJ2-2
CASPPEIGRNTGELFF
TGTGCCAGCCCACCGGAGATAGGGCGGAACACCGGGGAGCTGTTTTTT
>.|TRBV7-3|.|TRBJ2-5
CASSFRRNQETQYF
TGTGCCAGCAGCTTCCGCAGGAACCAAGAGACCCAGTACTTC
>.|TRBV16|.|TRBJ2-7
CASSPQLEYEQYF
TGTGCCAGCAGCCCACAGCTAGAATACGAGCAGTACTTC
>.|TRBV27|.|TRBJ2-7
CASSLNREREQYF
TGTGCCAGCAGTCTAAACAGGGAGCGCGAGCAGTACTTC
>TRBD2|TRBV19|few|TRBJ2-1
CASGTSWAGEQFF
TGTGCCAGCGGGACTAGTTGGGCCGGTGAGCAGTTCTTC
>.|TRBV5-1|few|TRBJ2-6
CASSLPDGANVLTF
TGCGCCAGCAGCTTGCCCGATGGGGCCAACGTCCTGACTTTC
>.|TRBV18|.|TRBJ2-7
CASQGDRSYEQYF
TGTGCCAGCCAGGGTGACAGGTCCTACGAGCAGTACTTC
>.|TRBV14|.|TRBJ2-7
CASSQGRGIYEQYF
TGTGCCAGCAGCCAAGGGAGGGGGATCTACGAGCAGTACTTC
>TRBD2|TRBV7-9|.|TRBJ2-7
CASSALAGAYYEQYF
TGTGCCAGCAGCGCCCTAGCGGGAGCCTACTACGAGCAGTACTTC
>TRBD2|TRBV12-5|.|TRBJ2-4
CASGLATPDWEGDIQYF
TGTGCTAGTGGTTTGGCAACTCCGGACTGGGAGGGAGACATTCAGTACTTC
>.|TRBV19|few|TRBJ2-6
CASRLLASGANVLTF
TGTGCCAGTAGGTTACTAGCTTCTGGGGCCAACGTCCTGACTTTC
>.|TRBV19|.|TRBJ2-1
CASSRTGLTGDEQFF
TGTGCCAGTAGTAGGACCGGGCTCACAGGAGATGAGCAGTTCTTC
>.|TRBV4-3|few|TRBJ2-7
CASSLHQGGDAYEQYF
TGCGCCAGCAGCCTCCATCAGGGGGGAGACGCCTACGAGCAGTACTTC
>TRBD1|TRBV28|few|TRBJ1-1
CASSTLRQGATEAFF
TGTGCCAGCAGTACCCTCAGACAGGGGGCCACTGAAGCTTTCTTT
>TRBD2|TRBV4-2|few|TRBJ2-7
CASSRTTSGLSYEQYF
TGTGCCAGCAGCCGCACGACTAGCGGTCTATCCTACGAGCAGTACTTC
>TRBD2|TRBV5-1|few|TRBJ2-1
CASSGSGNTGYEQFF
TGCGCCAGCAGTGGTAGCGGGAACACAGGCTATGAGCAGTTCTTC
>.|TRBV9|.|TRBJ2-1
CASSTLPLGSPSYNEQFF
TGTGCCAGCAGCACATTACCTTTGGGGTCCCCCTCCTACAATGAGCAGTTCTTC
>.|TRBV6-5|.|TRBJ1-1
CASSWPGTPLTFF
TGTGCCAGCAGTTGGCCGGGGACCCCGTTAACTTTCTTT